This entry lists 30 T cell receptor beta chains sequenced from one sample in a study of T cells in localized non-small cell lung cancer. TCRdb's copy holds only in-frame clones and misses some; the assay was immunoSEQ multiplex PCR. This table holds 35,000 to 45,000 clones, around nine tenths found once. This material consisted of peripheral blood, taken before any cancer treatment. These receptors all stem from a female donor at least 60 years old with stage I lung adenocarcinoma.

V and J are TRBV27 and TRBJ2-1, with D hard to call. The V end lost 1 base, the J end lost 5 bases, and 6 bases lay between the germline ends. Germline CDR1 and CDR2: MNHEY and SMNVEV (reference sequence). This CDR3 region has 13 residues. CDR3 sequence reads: CASSLWQDNEQFF. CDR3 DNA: TGTGCCAGCAGTTTATGGCAGGACAATGAGCAGTTCTTC.

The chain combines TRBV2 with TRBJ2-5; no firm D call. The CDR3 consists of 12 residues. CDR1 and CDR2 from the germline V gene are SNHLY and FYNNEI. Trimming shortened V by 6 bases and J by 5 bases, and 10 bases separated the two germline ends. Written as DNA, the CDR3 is TGTGCCAGCAGCCCTGATTGGGAGACCCAGTACTTC. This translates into CASSPDWETQYF.

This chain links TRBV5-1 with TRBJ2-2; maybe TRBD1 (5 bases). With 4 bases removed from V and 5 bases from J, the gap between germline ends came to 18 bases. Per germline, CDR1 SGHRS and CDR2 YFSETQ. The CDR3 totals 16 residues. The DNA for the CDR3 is TGCGCCAGCAGCGAAGGCAGGGCTAGTGGGACCGGGGAGCTGTTTTTT. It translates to CASSEGRASGTGELFF.

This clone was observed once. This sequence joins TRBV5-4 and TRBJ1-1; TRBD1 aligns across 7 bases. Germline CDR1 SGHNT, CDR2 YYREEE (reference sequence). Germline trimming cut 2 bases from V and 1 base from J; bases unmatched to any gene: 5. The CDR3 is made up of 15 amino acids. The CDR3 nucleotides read TGTGCCAGCAGCTTTTTCTACAGGGGGAACACTGAAGCTTTCTTT. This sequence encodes CASSFFYRGNTEAFF.

The CDR3 region is CASSPLRGVAGNTIYF. CDR3 DNA: TGTGCCAGCTCACCACTTCGAGGGGTGGCTGGAAACACCATATATTTT. V and J are TRBV18 and TRBJ1-3; D may be TRBD1 (5 bases). Trimming took 1 base from V and 2 from J, leaving 12 bases between them. CDR1 KGHSH and CDR2 LQKENI come from the germline V gene. The CDR3 spans 16 residues.

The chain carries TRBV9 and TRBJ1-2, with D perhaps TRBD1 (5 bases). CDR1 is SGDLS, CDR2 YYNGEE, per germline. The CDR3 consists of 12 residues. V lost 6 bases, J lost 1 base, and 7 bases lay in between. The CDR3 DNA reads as TGTGCCAGCAAAGACAGTAACTATGGCTACACCTTC. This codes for CASKDSNYGYTF.

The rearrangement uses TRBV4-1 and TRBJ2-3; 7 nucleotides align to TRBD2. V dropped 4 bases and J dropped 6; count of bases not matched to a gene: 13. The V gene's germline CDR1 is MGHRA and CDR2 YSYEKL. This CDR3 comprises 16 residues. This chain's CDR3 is CASSLRTSWASDTQYF. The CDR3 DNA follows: TGCGCCAGCAGCCTGCGGACTAGTTGGGCTTCGGATACGCAGTATTTT.

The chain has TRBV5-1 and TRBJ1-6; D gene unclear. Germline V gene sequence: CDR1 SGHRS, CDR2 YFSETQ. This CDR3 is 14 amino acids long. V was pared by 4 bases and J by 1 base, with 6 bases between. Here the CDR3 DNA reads TGCGCCAGCAGCACACAATCCTATAATTCACCCCTCCACTTT. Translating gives CASSTQSYNSPLHF.

CDR3 sequence reads: CASSKDRVAHQETQYF. The CDR3 DNA reads as TGTGCCAGCAGCAAAGACAGGGTCGCCCATCAAGAGACCCAGTACTTC. The V gene is TRBV21-1, the J gene TRBJ2-5; the D segment call TRBD1 is taken from the table without a DNA check. TRBV21-1 is deemed a pseudogene. The CDR3 has 16 amino acids.

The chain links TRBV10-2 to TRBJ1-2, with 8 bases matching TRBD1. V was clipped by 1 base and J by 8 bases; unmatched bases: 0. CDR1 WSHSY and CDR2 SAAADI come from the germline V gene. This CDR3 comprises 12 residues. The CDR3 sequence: CASSEWDRGYTF. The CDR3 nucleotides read TGCGCCAGCAGTGAGTGGGACAGGGGCTACACCTTC.

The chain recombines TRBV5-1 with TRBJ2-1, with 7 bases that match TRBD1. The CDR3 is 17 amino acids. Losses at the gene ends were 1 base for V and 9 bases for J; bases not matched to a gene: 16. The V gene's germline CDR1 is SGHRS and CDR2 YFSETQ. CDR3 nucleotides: TGCGCCAGCAGCTTGAGACAGGGTACAACGACAGGTAGTGAGCAGTTCTTC. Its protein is CASSLRQGTTTGSEQFF.

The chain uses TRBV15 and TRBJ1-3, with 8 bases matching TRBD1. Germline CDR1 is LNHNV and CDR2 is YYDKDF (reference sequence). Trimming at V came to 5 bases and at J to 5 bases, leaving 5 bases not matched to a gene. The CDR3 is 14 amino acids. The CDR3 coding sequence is TGTGCCACCAGCCCGACAGGGGATCGAAACACCATATATTTT. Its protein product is CATSPTGDRNTIYF.

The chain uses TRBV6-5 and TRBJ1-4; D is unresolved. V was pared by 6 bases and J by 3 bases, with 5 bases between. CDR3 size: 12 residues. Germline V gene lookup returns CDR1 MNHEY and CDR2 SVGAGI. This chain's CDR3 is CASRRPNEKLFF. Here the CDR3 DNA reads TGTGCCAGCAGGAGACCTAATGAAAAACTGTTTTTT.

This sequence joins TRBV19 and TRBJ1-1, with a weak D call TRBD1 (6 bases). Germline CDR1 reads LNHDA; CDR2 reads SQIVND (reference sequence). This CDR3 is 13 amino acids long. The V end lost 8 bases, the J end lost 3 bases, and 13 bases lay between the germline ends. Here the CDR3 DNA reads TGTGCCAGTTACCCCGGGACACACACTGAAGCTTTCTTT. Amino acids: CASYPGTHTEAFF. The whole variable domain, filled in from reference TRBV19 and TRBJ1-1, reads DGGITQSPKYLFRKEGQNVTLSCEQNLNHDAMYWYRQDPGQGLRLIYYSQIVNDFQKGDIAEGYSVSREKKESFPLTVTSAQKNPTAFYLCASYPGTHTEAFFGQGTRLTVV.

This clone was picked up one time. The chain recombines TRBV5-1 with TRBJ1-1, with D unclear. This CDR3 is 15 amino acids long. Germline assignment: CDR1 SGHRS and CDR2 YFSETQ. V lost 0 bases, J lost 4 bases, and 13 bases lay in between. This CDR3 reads CASSLEPGSGTEAFF. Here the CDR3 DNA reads TGCGCCAGCAGCTTGGAGCCAGGCTCGGGCACTGAAGCTTTCTTT.

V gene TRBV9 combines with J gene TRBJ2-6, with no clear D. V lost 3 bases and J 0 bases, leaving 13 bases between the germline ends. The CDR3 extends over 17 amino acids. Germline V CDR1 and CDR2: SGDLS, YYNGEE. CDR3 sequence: CASSDDRAVSGANVLTF. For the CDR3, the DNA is TGTGCCAGCAGCGACGATCGGGCAGTCTCTGGGGCCAACGTCCTGACTTTC. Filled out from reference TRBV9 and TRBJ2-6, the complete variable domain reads DSGVTQTPKHLITATGQRVTLRCSPRSGDLSVYWYQQSLDQGLQFLIQYYNGEERAKGNILERFSAQQFPDLHSELNLSSLELGDSALYFCASSDDRAVSGANVLTFGAGSRLTVL.

This CDR3 reads CASSPGLAGGRETQYF. Here the CDR3 DNA reads TGCGCCAGCAGCCCTGGCCTGGCGGGGGGGCGGGAGACCCAGTACTTC. The J gene is TRBJ2-5, the V gene TRBV5-1; 9 positions agree with TRBD2. The V segment lost 4 bases and the J segment 5 bases; nucleotides outside the gene matches: 12. The length of the CDR3 is 16 residues. Germline lookup yields CDR1 SGHRS and CDR2 YFSETQ.

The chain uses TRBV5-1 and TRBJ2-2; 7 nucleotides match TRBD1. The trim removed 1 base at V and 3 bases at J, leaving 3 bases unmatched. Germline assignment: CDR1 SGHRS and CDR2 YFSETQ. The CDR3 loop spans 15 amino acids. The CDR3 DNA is TGCGCCAGCAGCTTGAGAGGGGGCGACACCGGGGAGCTGTTTTTT. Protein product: CASSLRGGDTGELFF.

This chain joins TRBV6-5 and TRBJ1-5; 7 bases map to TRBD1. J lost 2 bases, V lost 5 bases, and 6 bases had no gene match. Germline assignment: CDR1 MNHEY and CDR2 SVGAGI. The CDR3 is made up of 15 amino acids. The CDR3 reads CASSRRTGGNQPQHF. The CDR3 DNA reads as TGTGCCAGCAGTCGCCGGACAGGAGGCAATCAGCCCCAGCATTTT.

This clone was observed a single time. In DNA form, the CDR3 reads TGCAGCGTCCGACATAGGGGCGGTGAAAAACTGTTTTTT. It codes for CSVRHRGGEKLFF. The chain employs TRBV29-1 and TRBJ1-4; D possibly corresponds to TRBD1 (5 bases). CDR1 is SQVTM and CDR2 is ANQGSEA in the germline V gene. V dropped 6 bases and J dropped 7 bases, with 15 bases sitting between them. The CDR3 spans 13 residues.

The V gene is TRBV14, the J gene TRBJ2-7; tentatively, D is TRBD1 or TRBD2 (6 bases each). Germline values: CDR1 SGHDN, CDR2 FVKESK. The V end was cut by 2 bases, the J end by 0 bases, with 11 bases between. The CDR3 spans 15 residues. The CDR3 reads CASSQTGADSYEQYV. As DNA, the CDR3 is TGTGCCAGCAGCCAAACGGGGGCCGACTCCTACGAGCAGTACGTC.

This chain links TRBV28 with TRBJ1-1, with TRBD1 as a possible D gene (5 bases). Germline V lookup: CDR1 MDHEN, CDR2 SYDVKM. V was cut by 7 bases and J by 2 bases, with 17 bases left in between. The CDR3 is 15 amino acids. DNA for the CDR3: TGTGCCAGCAATCCCCGACAGCACGGCAACACTGAAGCTTTCTTT. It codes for CASNPRQHGNTEAFF.

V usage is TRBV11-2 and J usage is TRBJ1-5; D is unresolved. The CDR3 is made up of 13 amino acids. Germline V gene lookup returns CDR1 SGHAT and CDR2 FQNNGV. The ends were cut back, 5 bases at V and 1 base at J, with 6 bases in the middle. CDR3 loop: CASSRESNQPQHF. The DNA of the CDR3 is TGTGCCAGCAGCCGTGAAAGCAATCAGCCCCAGCATTTT.

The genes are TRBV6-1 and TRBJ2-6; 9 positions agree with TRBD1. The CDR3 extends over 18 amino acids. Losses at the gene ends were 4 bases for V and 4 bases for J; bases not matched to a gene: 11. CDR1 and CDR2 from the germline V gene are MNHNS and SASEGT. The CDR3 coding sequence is TGTGCCAGCAGTGCCTCGACAGGGGGGTCGTCAGGGGCCAACGTCCTGACTTTC. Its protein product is CASSASTGGSSGANVLTF.

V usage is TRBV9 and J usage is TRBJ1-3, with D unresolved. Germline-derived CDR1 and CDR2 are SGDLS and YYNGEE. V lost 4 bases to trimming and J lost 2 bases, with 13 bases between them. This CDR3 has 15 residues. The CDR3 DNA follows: TGTGCCAGCAGCCCACAGTGGTCTACTGGAAACACCATATATTTT. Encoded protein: CASSPQWSTGNTIYF.

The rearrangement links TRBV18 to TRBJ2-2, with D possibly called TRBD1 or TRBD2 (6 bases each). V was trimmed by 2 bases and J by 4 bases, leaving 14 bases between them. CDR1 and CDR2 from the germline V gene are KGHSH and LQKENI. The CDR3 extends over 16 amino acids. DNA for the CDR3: TGTGCCAGCTCACCATCTGCTGGAGGGGGCACCGGGGAGCTGTTTTTT. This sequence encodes CASSPSAGGGTGELFF.

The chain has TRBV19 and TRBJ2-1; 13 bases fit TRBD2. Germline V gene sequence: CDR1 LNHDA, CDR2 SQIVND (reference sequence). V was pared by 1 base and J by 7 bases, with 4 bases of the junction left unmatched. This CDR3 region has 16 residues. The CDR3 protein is CASSIAELAGGNEQFF. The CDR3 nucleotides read TGTGCCAGTAGTATAGCGGAACTAGCGGGGGGGAATGAGCAGTTCTTC.

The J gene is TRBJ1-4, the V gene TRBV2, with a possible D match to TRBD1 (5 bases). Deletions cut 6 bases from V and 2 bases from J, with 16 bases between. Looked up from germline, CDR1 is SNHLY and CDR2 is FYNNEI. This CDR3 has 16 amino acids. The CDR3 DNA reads TGTGCCAGCAGCCTCAGGACGGGGGGTACTAATGAAAAACTGTTTTTT. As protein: CASSLRTGGTNEKLFF.

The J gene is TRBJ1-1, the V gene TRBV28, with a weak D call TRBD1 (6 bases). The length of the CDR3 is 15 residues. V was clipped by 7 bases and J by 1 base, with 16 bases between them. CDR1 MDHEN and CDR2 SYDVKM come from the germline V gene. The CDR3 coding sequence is TGTGCCAGCACCCAGGGGACGCGGTCGAACACTGAAGCTTTCTTT. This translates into CASTQGTRSNTEAFF.

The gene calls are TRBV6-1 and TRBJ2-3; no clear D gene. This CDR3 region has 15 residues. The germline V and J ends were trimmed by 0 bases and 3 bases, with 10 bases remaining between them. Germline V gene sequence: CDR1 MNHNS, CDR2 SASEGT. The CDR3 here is CASSEAKGGTDTQYF. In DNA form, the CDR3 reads TGTGCCAGCAGTGAAGCTAAGGGTGGTACAGATACGCAGTATTTT.